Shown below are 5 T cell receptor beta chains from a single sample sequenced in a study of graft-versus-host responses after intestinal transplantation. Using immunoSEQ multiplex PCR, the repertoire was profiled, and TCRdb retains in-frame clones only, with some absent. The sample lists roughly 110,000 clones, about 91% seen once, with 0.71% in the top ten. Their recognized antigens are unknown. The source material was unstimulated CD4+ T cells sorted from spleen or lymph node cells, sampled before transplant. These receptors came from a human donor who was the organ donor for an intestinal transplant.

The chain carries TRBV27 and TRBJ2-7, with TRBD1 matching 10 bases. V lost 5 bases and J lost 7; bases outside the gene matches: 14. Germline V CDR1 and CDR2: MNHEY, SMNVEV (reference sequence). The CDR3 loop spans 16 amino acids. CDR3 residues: CASSATGGAPPWEQYF. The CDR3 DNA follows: TGTGCCAGCAGTGCGACAGGGGGCGCCCCGCCTTGGGAGCAGTACTTC.

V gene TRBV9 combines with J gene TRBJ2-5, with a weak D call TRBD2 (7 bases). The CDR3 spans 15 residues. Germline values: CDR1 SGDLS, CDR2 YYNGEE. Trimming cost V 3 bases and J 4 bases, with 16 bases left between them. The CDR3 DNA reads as TGTGCCAGCAGCGGCGGGGGCCAAGGTGGAGAGACCCAGTACTTC. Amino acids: CASSGGGQGGETQYF.

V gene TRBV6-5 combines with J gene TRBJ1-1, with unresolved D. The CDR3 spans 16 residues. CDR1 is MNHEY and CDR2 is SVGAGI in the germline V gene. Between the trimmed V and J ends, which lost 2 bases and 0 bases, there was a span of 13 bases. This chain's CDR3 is CASSYTSGKMNTEAFF. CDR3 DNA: TGTGCCAGCAGTTACACGTCGGGAAAAATGAACACTGAAGCTTTCTTT.

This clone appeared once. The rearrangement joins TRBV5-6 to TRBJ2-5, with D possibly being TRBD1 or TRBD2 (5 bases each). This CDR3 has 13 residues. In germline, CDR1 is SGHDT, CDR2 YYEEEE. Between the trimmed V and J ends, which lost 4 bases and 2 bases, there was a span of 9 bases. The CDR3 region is CASSLGPQETQYF. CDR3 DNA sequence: TGTGCCAGCAGCCTGGGACCGCAAGAGACCCAGTACTTC.

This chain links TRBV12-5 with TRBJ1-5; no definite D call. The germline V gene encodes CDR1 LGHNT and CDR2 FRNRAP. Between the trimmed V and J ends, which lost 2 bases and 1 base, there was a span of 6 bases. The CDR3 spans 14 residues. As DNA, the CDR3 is TGTGCTAGTGGTTTGAGGGTGAGCAATCAGCCCCAGCATTTT. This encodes CASGLRVSNQPQHF.